Listed below are T cell receptor beta chains from one sample, sequenced in a study of cytomegalovirus exposure and HLA in healthy donors. The protocol was immunoSEQ multiplex PCR, while the TCRdb copy is restricted to in-frame clones and leaves out a portion. The sample has about 120,000 clones; approximately 87% are singletons. Sequenced sample: PBMCs. These receptors originate from a young woman in good health and CMV-seropositive. Each CDR3 is given with its conserved first and last residue. D genes are given only for firm matches. Size values are once, few and many counts, or a class for expanded clones, and some rows have none.

j_call clone_size v_call d_call cdr3_aa cdr3_nt
TRBJ2-1 NA TRBV4-2 TRBD2 CASSQPTSGIVSREQFF TGTGCCAGCAGCCAACCGACTAGCGGGATAGTTTCAAGAGAGCAGTTCTTC
TRBJ2-1 NA TRBV5-1 NA CASSLTDNEQFF TGCGCCAGCAGCCTGACAGACAATGAGCAGTTCTTC
TRBJ2-4 NA TRBV7-9 NA CASSLVEELLAKNIQYF TGTGCCAGCAGCTTAGTGGAGGAACTTCTAGCCAAAAACATTCAGTACTTC
TRBJ1-6 NA TRBV9 TRBD1 CASSATGVNSPLHF TGTGCCAGCAGCGCGACAGGGGTGAATTCACCCCTCCACTTT
TRBJ1-1 NA TRBV27 NA CASSMTRGEAFF TGTGCCAGCAGTATGACACGGGGGGAAGCTTTCTTT
TRBJ2-3 NA TRBV7-9 TRBD2 CASSRTSGGYTDTQYF TGTGCCAGCAGCCGGACTAGCGGGGGGTACACAGATACGCAGTATTTT
TRBJ2-5 NA TRBV2 TRBD2 CASSSRTSGETQETQYF TGTGCCAGCAGTTCCCGGACTAGCGGGGAGACACAAGAGACCCAGTACTTC
TRBJ2-2 NA TRBV6-1 NA CASSEAHSHGELFF TGTGCCAGCAGTGAAGCGCACAGCCACGGGGAGCTGTTTTTT
TRBJ1-3 NA TRBV9 NA CASSVGGGASGNTIYF TGTGCCAGCAGCGTAGGAGGGGGGGCGTCTGGAAACACCATATATTTT
TRBJ1-1 NA TRBV6-5 TRBD1 CASSYSTGTEAFF TGTGCCAGCAGTTACTCGACAGGGACTGAAGCTTTCTTT
TRBJ2-5 NA TRBV6-1 TRBD2 CASSEGWGAKGRGTQYF TGTGCCAGCAGTGAAGGCTGGGGAGCGAAGGGGAGGGGGACCCAGTACTTC
TRBJ2-7 once TRBV6-5 TRBD2 CASRAGGVYEQYF TGTGCCAGCAGGGCGGGAGGTGTGTACGAGCAGTACTTC
TRBJ2-7 NA TRBV4-2 TRBD2 CASSQDWVGGSAYEQYF TGTGCCAGCAGCCAAGATTGGGTTGGCGGGAGCGCCTACGAGCAGTACTTC
TRBJ1-2 once TRBV4-3 NA CASSQGANYGYTF TGCGCCAGCAGCCAAGGAGCTAACTATGGCTACACCTTC
TRBJ2-4 NA TRBV5-6 NA CASSLSVTKNIQYF TGTGCCAGCAGCTTGTCGGTGACTAAAAACATTCAGTACTTC
TRBJ1-2 NA TRBV29-1 NA CSVVGGYGYTF TGCAGCGTTGTAGGGGGCTATGGCTACACCTTC
TRBJ1-1 NA TRBV5-5 NA CASSLVLAVGTEAFF TGTGCCAGCAGCTTGGTACTAGCCGTGGGAACTGAAGCTTTCTTT
TRBJ2-3 once TRBV6-6 NA CASQSTSGVGSYTQYF TGTGCCAGTCAATCTACCTCAGGGGTTGGTTCGTATACGCAGTATTTT
TRBJ2-2 NA TRBV25-1 NA CASSDTSHITGELFF TGTGCCAGCAGTGATACTAGCCATATCACCGGGGAGCTGTTTTTT
TRBJ1-2 NA TRBV18 NA CASSPNSGHYGYTF TGTGCCAGCTCACCTAATTCGGGTCACTATGGCTACACCTTC
TRBJ2-7 NA TRBV2 TRBD2 CASRGTSGGAYEQYF TGTGCCAGCAGGGGGACTAGCGGGGGGGCCTACGAGCAGTACTTC
TRBJ1-1 NA TRBV30 NA CAWSEGGNTEAFF TGTGCCTGGAGTGAAGGGGGGAACACTGAAGCTTTCTTT
TRBJ2-5 NA TRBV14 TRBD1 CASSKGAQETQYF TGTGCCAGCAGCAAGGGGGCTCAAGAGACCCAGTACTTC
TRBJ1-2 NA TRBV5-4 NA CASSLSGQNYGYTF TGTGCCAGCAGCTTATCTGGACAAAACTATGGCTACACCTTC
TRBJ1-2 NA TRBV18 TRBD1 CASSPIGTENYGYTF TGTGCCAGCTCACCAATAGGGACAGAAAACTATGGCTACACCTTC
TRBJ2-5 NA TRBV19 TRBD1 CASSRDRGAQYF TGTGCCAGTAGCAGGGACAGGGGAGCCCAGTACTTC
TRBJ2-2 NA TRBV5-4 TRBD1 CASTKDRGRSTGELFF TGTGCCAGCACCAAGGACAGGGGGCGTTCCACCGGGGAGCTGTTTTTT
TRBJ2-7 NA TRBV27 NA CASSRTGTHGYEQYF TGTGCCAGCAGTCGAACCGGGACTCATGGGTACGAGCAGTACTTC
TRBJ1-1 NA TRBV5-4 TRBD1 CASSLGGTAVLLTEAFF TGTGCCAGCAGCTTGGGGGGGACAGCAGTTCTCTTGACTGAAGCTTTCTTT
TRBJ1-3 NA TRBV30 TRBD1 CAWSNAGGGNTIYF TGTGCCTGGAGCAACGCAGGGGGTGGAAACACCATATATTTT
TRBJ2-7 NA TRBV6-1 NA CASRGRRTSYEQYF TGTGCCAGCAGAGGAAGACGGACAAGCTACGAGCAGTACTTC
TRBJ1-5 NA TRBV25-1 TRBD1 CASRGQGRNQPQHF TGTGCCAGCAGAGGACAGGGTCGCAATCAGCCCCAGCATTTT
TRBJ2-5 NA TRBV2 NA CASSLQAVIMGTQYF TGTGCCAGCAGTCTACAGGCGGTGATCATGGGGACCCAGTACTTC
TRBJ1-1 NA TRBV6-4 NA CASSADRLNTEAFF TGTGCCAGCAGTGCCGACAGATTGAACACTGAAGCTTTCTTT
TRBJ2-1 NA TRBV9 TRBD2 CASSVVPREAGAGHEQFF TGTGCCAGCAGCGTAGTACCCCGGGAAGCGGGGGCCGGCCATGAGCAGTTCTTC
TRBJ2-7 NA TRBV6-5 TRBD1 CASHDRGNRYF TGTGCCAGCCATGACAGGGGTAATCGATACTTC
TRBJ2-1 NA TRBV9 TRBD2 CASSVGASGWYNEQFF TGTGCCAGCAGCGTAGGCGCTAGCGGCTGGTACAATGAGCAGTTCTTC
TRBJ2-5 NA TRBV10-3 TRBD1 CAISLEDRGQETQYF TGTGCCATCAGTCTGGAGGACAGGGGGCAAGAGACCCAGTACTTC
TRBJ1-1 NA TRBV30 NA CAWTPRSGWRTEAFF TGTGCCTGGACCCCCCGATCCGGGTGGCGGACTGAAGCTTTCTTT
TRBJ2-1 NA TRBV27 TRBD2 CASSFSAGGYNEQFF TGTGCCAGCAGTTTTTCAGCGGGGGGATACAATGAGCAGTTCTTC
TRBJ2-1 NA TRBV6-6 NA CASSPLGSSYNEQFF TGTGCCAGCAGCCCCCTAGGGAGCTCCTACAATGAGCAGTTCTTC
TRBJ2-1 NA TRBV4-1 NA CASSQVDMGFGGNEQFF TGCGCCAGCAGCCAAGTAGATATGGGATTTGGCGGGAATGAGCAGTTCTTC
TRBJ2-3 NA TRBV5-4 TRBD2 CASSFGSGGFTDTQYF TGTGCCAGCAGTTTTGGGAGCGGGGGTTTTACAGATACGCAGTATTTT
TRBJ2-3 NA TRBV2 TRBD1 CASSYDRGREDTQYF TGTGCCAGCAGTTACGACAGGGGTAGGGAAGATACGCAGTATTTT
TRBJ1-5 NA TRBV18 TRBD1 CASAGQGTNQPQHF TGTGCCAGCGCCGGACAGGGGACCAATCAGCCCCAGCATTTT
TRBJ2-1 NA TRBV2 TRBD1 CASSNDRANEQFF TGTGCCAGCAGCAATGACAGGGCTAATGAGCAGTTCTTC
TRBJ2-2 NA TRBV4-3 TRBD1 CASSQDTGQSNTGELFF TGCGCCAGCAGCCAAGACACGGGACAGTCGAACACCGGGGAGCTGTTTTTT
TRBJ2-2 NA TRBV5-1 NA CASSLIPRNTGELFF TGCGCCAGCAGCTTGATACCGCGGAACACCGGGGAGCTGTTTTTT
TRBJ2-2 once TRBV19 TRBD2 CASSSSGRLDTGELFF TGTGCCAGTAGTTCTAGCGGGAGGTTGGACACCGGGGAGCTGTTTTTT
TRBJ1-4 NA TRBV25-1 NA CAGYEKNEVGEKLFF TGTGCCGGATACGAAAAAAATGAGGTTGGTGAAAAACTGTTTTTT